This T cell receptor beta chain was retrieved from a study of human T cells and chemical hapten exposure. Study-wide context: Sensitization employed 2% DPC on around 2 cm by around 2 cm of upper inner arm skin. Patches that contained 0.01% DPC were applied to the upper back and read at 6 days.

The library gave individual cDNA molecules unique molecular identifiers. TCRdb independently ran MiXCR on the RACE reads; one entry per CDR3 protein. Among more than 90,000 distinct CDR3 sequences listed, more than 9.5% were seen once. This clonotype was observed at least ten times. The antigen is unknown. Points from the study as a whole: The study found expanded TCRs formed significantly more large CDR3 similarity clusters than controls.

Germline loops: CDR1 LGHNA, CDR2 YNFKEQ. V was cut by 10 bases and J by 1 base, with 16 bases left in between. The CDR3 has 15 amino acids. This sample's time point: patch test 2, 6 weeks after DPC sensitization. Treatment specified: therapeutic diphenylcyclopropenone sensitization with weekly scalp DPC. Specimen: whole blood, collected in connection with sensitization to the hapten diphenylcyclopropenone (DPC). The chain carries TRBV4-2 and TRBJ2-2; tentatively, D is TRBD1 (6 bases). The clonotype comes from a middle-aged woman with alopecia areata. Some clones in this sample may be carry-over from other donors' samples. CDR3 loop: CATERGQRNTGELFF. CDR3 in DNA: TGTGCCACCGAGAGGGGACAACGGAACACCGGGGAGCTGTTTTTT.